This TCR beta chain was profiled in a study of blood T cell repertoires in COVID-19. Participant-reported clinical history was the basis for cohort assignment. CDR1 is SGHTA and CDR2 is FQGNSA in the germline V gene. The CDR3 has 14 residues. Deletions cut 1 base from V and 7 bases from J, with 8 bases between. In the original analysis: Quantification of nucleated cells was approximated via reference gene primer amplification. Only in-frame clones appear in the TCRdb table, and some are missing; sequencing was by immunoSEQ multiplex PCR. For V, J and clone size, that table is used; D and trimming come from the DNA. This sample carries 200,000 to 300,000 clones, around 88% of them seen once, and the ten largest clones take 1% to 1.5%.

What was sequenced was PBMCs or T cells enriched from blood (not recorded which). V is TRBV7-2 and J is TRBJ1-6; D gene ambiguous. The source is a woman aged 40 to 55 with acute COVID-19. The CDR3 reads CASSLEWANSPLHF. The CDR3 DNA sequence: TGTGCCAGCAGCTTAGAGTGGGCAAATTCACCCCTCCACTTT.